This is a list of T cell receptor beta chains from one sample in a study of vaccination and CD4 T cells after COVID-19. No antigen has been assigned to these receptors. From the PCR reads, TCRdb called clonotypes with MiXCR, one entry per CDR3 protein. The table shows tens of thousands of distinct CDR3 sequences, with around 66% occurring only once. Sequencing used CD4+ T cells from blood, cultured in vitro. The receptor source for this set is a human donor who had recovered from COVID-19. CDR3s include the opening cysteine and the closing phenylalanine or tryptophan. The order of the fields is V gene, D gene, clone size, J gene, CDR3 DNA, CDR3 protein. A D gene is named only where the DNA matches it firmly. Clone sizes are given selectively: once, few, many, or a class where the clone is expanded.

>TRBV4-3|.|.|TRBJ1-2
TGCGCCAGCAGCCAAGAGGGAGGGGGTTCAGGCTATGGCTACACCTTC
CASSQEGGGSGYGYTF
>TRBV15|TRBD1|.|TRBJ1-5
TGTGCCATAGCTCCGGGACAGCCCAACAATCAGCCCCAGCATTTT
CAIAPGQPNNQPQHF
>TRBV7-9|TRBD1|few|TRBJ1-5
TGTGCCAGCAGCCCCTGGCAGGGGGTAGCTGGCAATCAGCCCCAGCATTTT
CASSPWQGVAGNQPQHF
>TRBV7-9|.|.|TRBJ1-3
TGTGCCAGCAGCTTTGGGGAAAACACCATATATTTT
CASSFGENTIYF
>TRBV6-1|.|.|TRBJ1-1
TGTGCCACAACGCGGGGGTTCGGGGGTAGGGAAGCTTTCTTT
CATTRGFGGREAFF
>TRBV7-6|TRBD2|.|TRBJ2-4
TGTGCCAGCAGCGCGGGACTAGCCCAGTACTTC
CASSAGLAQYF
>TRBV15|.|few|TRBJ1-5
TGTGCCACCAGCAGAGATATCAACAGCCTAAATCAGCCCCAGCATTTT
CATSRDINSLNQPQHF
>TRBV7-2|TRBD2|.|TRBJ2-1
TGTGCCAGCAGCTCCCGCCTAGCGGGGGGTAGGAATGAGCAGTTCTTC
CASSSRLAGGRNEQFF
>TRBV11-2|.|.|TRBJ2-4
TGTGCCAGCAGCTTAGGGGTTGGTTATAGGGACATTCAGTACTTC
CASSLGVGYRDIQYF
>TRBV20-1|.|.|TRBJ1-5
TGCAGTGCTAGAGTCCTGACAGGCGATCAGCCCCAGCATTTT
CSARVLTGDQPQHF
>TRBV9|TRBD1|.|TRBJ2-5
TGTGCCAGCAGCCCCCAGGGGGTCGAGACCCAGTACTTC
CASSPQGVETQYF
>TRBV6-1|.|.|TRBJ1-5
TGTGCCAGCAGTCCCCGGGGTTCTGGCAATCAGCCCCAGCATTTT
CASSPRGSGNQPQHF
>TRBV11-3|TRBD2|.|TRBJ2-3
TGTGCCAGCAGCTTAGGACTAGCGGGAGGTCACACAGATACGCAGTATTTT
CASSLGLAGGHTDTQYF
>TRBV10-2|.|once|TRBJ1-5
TGCGCCAGCAGACAGGGTAGGGATCAGCCCCAGCATTTT
CASRQGRDQPQHF
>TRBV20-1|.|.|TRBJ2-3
TGCAGTGCTAGTTTCGGCGGGTCCACAGATACGCAGTATTTT
CSASFGGSTDTQYF
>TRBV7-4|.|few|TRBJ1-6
TGTGCCAGCAGCTTAAAGGGAGCGGATGACGGCTCCTATAATTCACCCCTCCACTTT
CASSLKGADDGSYNSPLHF
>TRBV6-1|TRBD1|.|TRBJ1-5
TGTGCCAGCAGACCAGGGGGAGACAATCAGCCCCAGCATTTT
CASRPGGDNQPQHF
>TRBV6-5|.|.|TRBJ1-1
TGTGCCAGCAGTTACTGGTCGGAAGGAAACACTGAAGCTTTCTTT
CASSYWSEGNTEAFF
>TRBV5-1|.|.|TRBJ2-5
TGCGCCAGCAGCTCTCGGACAGGAGGGGAGACCCAGTACTTC
CASSSRTGGETQYF
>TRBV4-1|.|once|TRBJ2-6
TGCGCCAGCAGCCAAGTAGGTCTACAAGATCGCTCTGGGGCCAACGTCCTGACTTTC
CASSQVGLQDRSGANVLTF
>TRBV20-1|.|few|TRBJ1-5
TGCAGTGCTAGTTGGGGGGAAAATCAGCCCCAGCATTTT
CSASWGENQPQHF
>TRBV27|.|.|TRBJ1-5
TGTGCCAGCAGTTTCAGGGAGGGACAGCCCCAGCATTTT
CASSFREGQPQHF
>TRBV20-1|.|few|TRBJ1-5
TGCAGTGCTCCCATGAGGCAGGCGAGCAATCAGCCCCAGCATTTT
CSAPMRQASNQPQHF
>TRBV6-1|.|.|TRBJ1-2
TGTGCGCGGAGGGTGGCGAGGGGCTACACCTTC
CARRVARGYTF
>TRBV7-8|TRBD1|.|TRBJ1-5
TGTGCCAGCAGCCTTAGGGACAGTGGGAGGAATCAGCCCCAGCATTTT
CASSLRDSGRNQPQHF
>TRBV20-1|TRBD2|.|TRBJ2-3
TGCAGTGCTCACCCTCTACTAGCGCCTAGCACAGATACGCAGTATTTT
CSAHPLLAPSTDTQYF
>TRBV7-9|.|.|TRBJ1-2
TGTGCCAGCAGCTTCCGGGGTACTAACTATGGCTACACCTTC
CASSFRGTNYGYTF
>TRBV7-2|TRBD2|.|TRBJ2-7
TGTGCCAGCAGCTTAGGAGGGGCGGGAGGTTACGAGCAGTACTTC
CASSLGGAGGYEQYF
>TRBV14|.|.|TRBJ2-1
TGTGCCACCTCCGGGACGGCGATTCCTAGGAGGTCCTACAATGAGCAGTTCTTC
CATSGTAIPRRSYNEQFF
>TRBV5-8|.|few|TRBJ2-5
TGTGCCAGCATTTACAGGACAGAGACCCAGTACTTC
CASIYRTETQYF
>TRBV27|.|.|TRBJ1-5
TGTGCCAGCAGCCCCGACACGTATCAGCCCCAGCATTTT
CASSPDTYQPQHF
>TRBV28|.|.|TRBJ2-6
TGTGCCAGCAGTTTAGGGAGGTCAGGGCGGAGTGGGGCCAACGTCCTGACTTTC
CASSLGRSGRSGANVLTF
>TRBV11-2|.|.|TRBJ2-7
TGTGCCAGCAGCAAGGACGTTTTGTCCTACGAGCAGTACTTC
CASSKDVLSYEQYF
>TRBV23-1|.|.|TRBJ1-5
TGCGCCAGCACTCTCAAATGGGAGGGAGGTGGTCAGCCCCAGCATTTT
CASTLKWEGGGQPQHF
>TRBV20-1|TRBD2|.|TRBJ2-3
TGCAGTGCTAGAGAGGGAGGGTCAGATACGCAGTATTTT
CSAREGGSDTQYF
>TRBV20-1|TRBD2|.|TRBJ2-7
TGCAGTGCTAGGAGACTAGCGACCTACGAGCAGTACTTC
CSARRLATYEQYF
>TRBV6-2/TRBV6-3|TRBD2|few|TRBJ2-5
TGTGCCAGCCTAATAGCGGGAGGGCCCTGGGAGACCCAGTACTTC
CASLIAGGPWETQYF
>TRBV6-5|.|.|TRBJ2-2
TGTGCCAGCAGTTGGACAGCGAACACCGGGGAGCTGTTTTTT
CASSWTANTGELFF
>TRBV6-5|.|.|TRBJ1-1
TGTGCCAGCAGTTACCGGGGGGCTGGCACTGAAGCTTTCTTT
CASSYRGAGTEAFF
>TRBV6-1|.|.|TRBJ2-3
TGTGCCAGCAGGTTACGCGGCAGGGTCCCAGATACGCAGTATTTT
CASRLRGRVPDTQYF
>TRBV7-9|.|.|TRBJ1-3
TGTGCCAGCAGCCCCGAACGAGCACTCGGGGGAAACACCATATATTTT
CASSPERALGGNTIYF
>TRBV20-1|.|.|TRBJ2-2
TGCAGTGCTTCATCCGTTAACACCGGGGAGCTGTTTTTT
CSASSVNTGELFF
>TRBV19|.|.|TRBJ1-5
TGTGCCAGTAGTACCTCGGCCTTCATCGGAAGCAATCAGCCCCAGCATTTT
CASSTSAFIGSNQPQHF
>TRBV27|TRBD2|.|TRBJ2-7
TGTGCCAGCAGTTTATCAGCGGGGGCTAGCCCACAGGGTGAGCAGTACTTC
CASSLSAGASPQGEQYF
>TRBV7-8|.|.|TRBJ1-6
TGTGCCAGCAGCTTATATCCAGGGGCTAGCTCCTATAATTCACCCCTCCACTTT
CASSLYPGASSYNSPLHF
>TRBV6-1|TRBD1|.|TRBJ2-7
TGTGCCAGCAGTCAGGGGACAGGGGGCTCCTACGAGCAGTACTTC
CASSQGTGGSYEQYF
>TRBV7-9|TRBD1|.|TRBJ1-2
TGTGCCAGCAGCCTGAAGACAGGGGTCTATGGCTACACCTTC
CASSLKTGVYGYTF
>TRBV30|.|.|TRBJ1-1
TGTGCCTGGAGGGGAACTGCGGGGCGCTTGAACACTGAAGCTTTCTTT
CAWRGTAGRLNTEAFF
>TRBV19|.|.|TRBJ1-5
TGTGCCAGTAGTATACGGGAGGGAGGGGATCAGCCCCAGCATTTT
CASSIREGGDQPQHF
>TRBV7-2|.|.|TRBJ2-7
TGTGCCAGCAGCTTAGTGCGGGAACGCTACGAGCAGTACTTC
CASSLVRERYEQYF
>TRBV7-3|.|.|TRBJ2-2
TGTGCCAGCAGCTTAGACACAGGAACAACCGGGGAGCTGTTTTTT
CASSLDTGTTGELFF